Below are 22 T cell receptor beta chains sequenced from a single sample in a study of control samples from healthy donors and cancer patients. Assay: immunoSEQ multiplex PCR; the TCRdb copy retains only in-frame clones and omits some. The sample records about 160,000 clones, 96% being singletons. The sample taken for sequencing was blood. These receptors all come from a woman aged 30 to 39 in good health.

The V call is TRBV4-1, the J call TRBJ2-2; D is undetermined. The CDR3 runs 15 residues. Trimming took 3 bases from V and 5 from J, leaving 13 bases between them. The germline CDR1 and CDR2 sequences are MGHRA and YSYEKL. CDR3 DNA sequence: TGCGCCAGCAGCCAGATCGGCTCGGAGACCGGGGAGCTGTTTTTT. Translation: CASSQIGSETGELFF.

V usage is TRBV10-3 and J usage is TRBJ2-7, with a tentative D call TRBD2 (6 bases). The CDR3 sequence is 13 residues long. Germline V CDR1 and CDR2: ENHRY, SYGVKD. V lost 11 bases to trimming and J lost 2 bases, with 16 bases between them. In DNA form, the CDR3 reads TGTGCCCTAGCGACAGATCCCCCCTACGAGCAGTACTTC. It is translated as CALATDPPYEQYF.

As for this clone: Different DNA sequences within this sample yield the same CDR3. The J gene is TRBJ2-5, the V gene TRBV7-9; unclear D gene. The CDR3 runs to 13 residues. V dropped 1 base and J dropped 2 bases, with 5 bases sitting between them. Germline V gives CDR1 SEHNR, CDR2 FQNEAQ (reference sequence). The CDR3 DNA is TGTGCCAGCAGCTTAGAGGGTCAAGAGACCCAGTACTTC. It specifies CASSLEGQETQYF. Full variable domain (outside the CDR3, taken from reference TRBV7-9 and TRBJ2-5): DTGVSQNPRHKITKRGQNVTFRCDPISEHNRLYWYRQTLGQGPEFLTYFQNEAQLEKSRLLSDRFSAERPKGSFSTLEIQRTEQGDSAMYLCASSLEGQETQYFGPGTRLLVL.

The DNA for the CDR3 is TGTGCCAGCAGCCAATGGGACAGGGTAGCCCCCAAACTGTTTTTT. It encodes CASSQWDRVAPKLFF. The genes are TRBV3-1 (or the pseudogene TRBV3-2) and TRBJ1-4, with 9 positions matching TRBD1. Germline lookup yields CDR1 LGHDT and CDR2 YNNKEL (reference sequence). V shed 2 bases and J 11 bases; nucleotides not matched to a gene: 9. This CDR3 is 15 amino acids long.

CDR3 sequence: CASSDQWGTSEKLFF. DNA for the CDR3: TGTGCCAGCAGCGACCAGTGGGGGACCTCCGAAAAACTGTTTTTT. The rearrangement links TRBV21-1 to TRBJ1-4. TRBV21-1 is an annotated pseudogene. This CDR3 has 15 amino acids.

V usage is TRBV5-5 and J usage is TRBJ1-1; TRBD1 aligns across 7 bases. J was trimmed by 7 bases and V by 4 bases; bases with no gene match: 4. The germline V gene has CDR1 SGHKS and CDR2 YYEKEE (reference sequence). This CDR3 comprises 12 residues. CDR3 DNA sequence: TGTGCCAGCAGCGTTCAGGGGGGTGAAGCTTTCTTT. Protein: CASSVQGGEAFF.

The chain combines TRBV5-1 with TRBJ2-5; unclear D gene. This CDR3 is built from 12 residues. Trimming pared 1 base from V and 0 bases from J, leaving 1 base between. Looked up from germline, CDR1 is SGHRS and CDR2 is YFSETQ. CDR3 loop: CASSLHQETQYF. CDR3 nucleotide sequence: TGCGCCAGCAGCTTGCACCAAGAGACCCAGTACTTC.

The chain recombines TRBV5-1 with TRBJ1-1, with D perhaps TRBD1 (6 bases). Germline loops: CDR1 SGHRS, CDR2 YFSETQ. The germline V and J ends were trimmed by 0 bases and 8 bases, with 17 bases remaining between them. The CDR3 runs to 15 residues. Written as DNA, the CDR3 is TGCGCCAGCAGCTTGGCCCTCGGGGGGCAGGAGGAAGCTTTCTTT. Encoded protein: CASSLALGGQEEAFF.

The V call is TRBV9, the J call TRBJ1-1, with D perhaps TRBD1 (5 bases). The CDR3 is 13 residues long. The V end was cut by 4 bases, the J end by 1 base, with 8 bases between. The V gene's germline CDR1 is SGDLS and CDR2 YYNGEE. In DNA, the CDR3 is TGTGCCAGCAGCTCGAGGGGGAACACTGAAGCTTTCTTT. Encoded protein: CASSSRGNTEAFF.

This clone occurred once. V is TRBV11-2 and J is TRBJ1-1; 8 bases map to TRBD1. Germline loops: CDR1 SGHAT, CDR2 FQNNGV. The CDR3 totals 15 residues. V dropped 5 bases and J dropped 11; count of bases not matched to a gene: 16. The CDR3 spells CASSQPRQGAVRAFF. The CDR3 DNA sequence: TGTGCCAGCAGCCAACCACGTCAGGGGGCCGTGCGGGCTTTCTTT.

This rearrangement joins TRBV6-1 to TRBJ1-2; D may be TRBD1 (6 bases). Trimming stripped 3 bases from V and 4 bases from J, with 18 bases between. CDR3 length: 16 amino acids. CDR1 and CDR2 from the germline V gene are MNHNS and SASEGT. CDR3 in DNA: TGTGCCAGCAGTGAGACTGGGGGGGGGCAGAGCTATGGCTACACCTTC. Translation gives CASSETGGGQSYGYTF.

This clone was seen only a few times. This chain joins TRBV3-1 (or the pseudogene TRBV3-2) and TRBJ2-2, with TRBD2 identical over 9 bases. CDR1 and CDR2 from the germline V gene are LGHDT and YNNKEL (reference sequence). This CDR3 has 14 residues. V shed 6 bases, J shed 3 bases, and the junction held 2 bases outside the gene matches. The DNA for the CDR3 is TGTGCCAGCAGTCTAGCGGGACACACCGGGGAGCTGTTTTTT. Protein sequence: CASSLAGHTGELFF.

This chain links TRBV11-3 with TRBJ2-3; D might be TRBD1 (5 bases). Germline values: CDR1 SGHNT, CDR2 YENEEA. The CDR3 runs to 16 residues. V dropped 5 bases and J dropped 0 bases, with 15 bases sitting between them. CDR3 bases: TGTGCCAGCAGCCCCGGAAGGGGCCCAAGCACAGATACGCAGTATTTT. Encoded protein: CASSPGRGPSTDTQYF.

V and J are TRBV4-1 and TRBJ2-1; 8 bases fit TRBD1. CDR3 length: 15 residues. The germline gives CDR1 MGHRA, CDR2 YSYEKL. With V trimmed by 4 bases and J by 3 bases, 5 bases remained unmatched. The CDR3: CASSLGQERYNEQFF. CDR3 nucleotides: TGCGCCAGCAGCCTGGGACAGGAGCGCTACAATGAGCAGTTCTTC.

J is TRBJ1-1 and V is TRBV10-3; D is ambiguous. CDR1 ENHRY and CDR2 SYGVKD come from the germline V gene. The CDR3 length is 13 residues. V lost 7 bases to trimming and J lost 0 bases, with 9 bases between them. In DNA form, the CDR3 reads TGTGCCATCAAGGCTAGTCTGAACACTGAAGCTTTCTTT. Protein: CAIKASLNTEAFF.

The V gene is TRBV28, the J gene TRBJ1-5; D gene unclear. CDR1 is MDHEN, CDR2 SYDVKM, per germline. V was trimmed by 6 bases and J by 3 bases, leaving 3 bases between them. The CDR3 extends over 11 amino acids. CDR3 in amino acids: CASSDNQPQHF. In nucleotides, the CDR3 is TGTGCCAGCAGCGACAATCAGCCCCAGCATTTT. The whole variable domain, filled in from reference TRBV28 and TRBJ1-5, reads DVKVTQSSRYLVKRTGEKVFLECVQDMDHENMFWYRQDPGLGLRLIYFSYDVKMKEKGDIPEGYSVSREKKERFSLILESASTNQTSMYLCASSDNQPQHFGDGTRLSIL.

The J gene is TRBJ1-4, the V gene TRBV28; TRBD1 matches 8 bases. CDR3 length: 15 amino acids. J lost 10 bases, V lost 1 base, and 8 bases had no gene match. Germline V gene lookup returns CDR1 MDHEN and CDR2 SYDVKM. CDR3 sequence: CASSLSGGSPGKLFF. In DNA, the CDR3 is TGTGCCAGCAGTTTATCAGGGGGCAGCCCTGGAAAACTGTTTTTT.

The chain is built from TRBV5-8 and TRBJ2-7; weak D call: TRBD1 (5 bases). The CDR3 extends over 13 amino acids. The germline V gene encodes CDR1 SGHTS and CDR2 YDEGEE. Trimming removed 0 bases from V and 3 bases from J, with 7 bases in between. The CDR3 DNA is TGTGCCAGCAGCTTGGTGGGGCTCTACGAGCAGTACTTC. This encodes CASSLVGLYEQYF.

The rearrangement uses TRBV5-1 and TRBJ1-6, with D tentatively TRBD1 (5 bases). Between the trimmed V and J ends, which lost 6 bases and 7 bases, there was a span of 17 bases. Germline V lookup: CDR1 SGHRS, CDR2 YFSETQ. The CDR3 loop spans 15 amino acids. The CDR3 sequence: CASTIAGAQNSPLHF. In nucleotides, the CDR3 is TGCGCCAGCACCATAGCCGGGGCTCAAAATTCACCCCTCCACTTT.

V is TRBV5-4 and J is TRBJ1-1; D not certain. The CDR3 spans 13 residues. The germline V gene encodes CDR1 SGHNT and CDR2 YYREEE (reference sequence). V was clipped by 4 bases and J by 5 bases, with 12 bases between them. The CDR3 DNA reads TGTGCCAGCAGCCGATGGGTGTGGACTGAAGCTTTCTTT. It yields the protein CASSRWVWTEAFF.

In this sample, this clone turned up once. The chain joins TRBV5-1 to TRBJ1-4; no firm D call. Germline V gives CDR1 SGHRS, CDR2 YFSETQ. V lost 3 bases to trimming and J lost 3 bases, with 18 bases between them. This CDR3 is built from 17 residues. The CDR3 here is CASSYSGSKRANEKLFF. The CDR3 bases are TGCGCCAGCAGCTATTCCGGGTCCAAGAGGGCTAATGAAAAACTGTTTTTT.

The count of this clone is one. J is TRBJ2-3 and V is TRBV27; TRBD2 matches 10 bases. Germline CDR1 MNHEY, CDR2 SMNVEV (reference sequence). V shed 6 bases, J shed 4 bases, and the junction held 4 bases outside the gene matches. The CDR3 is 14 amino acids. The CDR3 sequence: CASRPSGRADTQYF. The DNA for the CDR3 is TGTGCCAGCAGGCCCAGCGGGAGGGCAGATACGCAGTATTTT.